This T cell receptor (beta chain) was profiled in a study of blood T cell repertoires in COVID-19 (dated by TCRdb to 2018 to 2021). At the level of the whole study: Samples covering the acute and convalescent phases of COVID-19 were provided by collaborators in the United States, Italy and Spain. The repertoires were released in a freely available public database intended as a resource for research on the immune response to SARS-CoV-2. Samples were obtained from the ongoing ImmuneRACE study (first 160 participants) and from about 1,300 subjects provided by 6 global collaborators. Where available, HLA class I and class II types were obtained from metadata supplied by the sample provider rather than from assay-based typing. The sample metadata nearly always contained a de-identified subject ID, COVID-19 status, age in years and sex. The material from the prospective study consisted of cDNA or gDNA derived from T cells, B-cell-depleted T cells, or PBMCs. Subjects who had been exposed to COVID-19, were actively infected with it, or had recovered from it provided the deeply sampled blood TCRbeta repertoires that made up the dataset.

As for this clone: Its antigen remains undetermined. It has no much larger one-base neighbor in the sample; base qualities were not kept.

TCRbeta CDR3 regions were amplified from genomic DNA using the immunoSEQ Assay, a bias-controlled multiplex PCR. The source study handled its data this way. The number of nucleated cells in each sample was estimated from the amplification of reference gene primers within the assay. To quantify the absolute abundance of each unique TCRbeta CDR3 rearrangement, sequence reads were collapsed and filtered. For each sample, productive Simpson clonality was calculated by taking the square root of Simpson's diversity index across productive rearrangements. The immuneACCESS repertoire file appears here via TCRdb, limited to in-frame rearrangements. These files lack a portion of the clones; in checked studies, under half of the deficit traces to unresolved V genes, and the cause of the others is not known. That table furnishes V, J and clone size, whereas the DNA furnished D and trimming. A total of over 110,000 clones appear in this sample, over 70% of them only once. Clones ranked in the top ten supply around 1.7% of the sample.

V lost 4 bases and J lost 0 bases, and the count of bases not matched to a germline gene is 9. The germline V gene sets CDR1 to SGHNT and CDR2 to YENEEA. Its CDR3 holds 18 amino acids, cysteine through phenylalanine. Of the read, only the CDR3 DNA is kept; its 54 bases are in frame from base 1. Results and caveats for the whole study, not just this receptor: Clinical and demographic metadata were provided uncurated, with the amount varying by source and participant.

The collaborating institutions used their own protocols to collect whole blood in K2EDTA tubes. For TCRbeta analysis, collaborators shipped samples as frozen whole blood, isolated PBMCs, or DNA extracted from either of those sample types. The receptor comes from a woman in her 50s with acute or convalescent COVID-19. Recombination linked TRBV11-3 to TRBJ1-6, with 7 central nucleotides matching TRBD1. Sequencing input: peripheral blood. Read as DNA, the sequence is TGTGCCAGCAGCTGGGGGACAGTTCGAAGCTCCTATAATTCACCCCTCCACTTT. Its amino acids are CASSWGTVRSSYNSPLHF.